The rows below give T cell receptor beta chains drawn from one sample of a study of spatial heterogeneity in lung cancer. TCRdb passed the 5' RACE reads through MiXCR, listing each CDR3 protein once. Seen here are fewer than 150,000 distinct CDR3 sequences, roughly 10% observed once, and the top ten hold more than 20%. This material consisted of PBMCs, taken at follow-up. Source of these receptors: a female donor with early-stage non-small cell lung cancer. Both conserved end residues are part of each CDR3. A D gene is named only where the DNA matches it firmly. Only part of the rows carry a size: once, few, many, or a class if the clone is expanded.

>TRBV28|TRBJ2-5|16|TRBD2|few
CASSWMGTSGLGAQYF
TGTGCCAGCAGTTGGATGGGGACTAGCGGTTTAGGGGCCCAGTACTTC
>TRBV28|TRBJ2-5|14|TRBD1|few
CASTQTGLRETQYF
TGTGCCAGCACTCAGACAGGGCTCCGTGAGACCCAGTACTTC
>TRBV12-3/TRBV12-4|TRBJ2-1|12|NA|NA
CASSPPGREQFF
TGTGCCAGCAGCCCCCCGGGGCGGGAGCAGTTCTTC
>TRBV19|TRBJ2-7|16|NA|few
CASSIIWTRVSYEQYF
TGTGCCAGTAGTATTATATGGACACGAGTCTCCTACGAGCAGTACTTC
>TRBV2|TRBJ2-2|14|NA|NA
CASSDKANTGELFF
TGTGCCAGCAGTGACAAAGCGAACACCGGGGAGCTGTTTTTT
>TRBV28|TRBJ2-4|13|NA|many
CASSTPGLNIQYF
TGTGCCAGCAGTACACCCGGGTTAAACATTCAGTACTTC
>TRBV2|TRBJ2-7|15|TRBD2|NA
CASSELAGASYEQYF
TGTGCCAGCAGTGAACTAGCGGGGGCCTCCTACGAGCAGTACTTC
>TRBV6-6|TRBJ1-5|15|NA|few
CASSYVSQNNQPQHF
TGTGCCAGCAGTTACGTGAGCCAAAACAATCAGCCCCAGCATTTT
>TRBV30|TRBJ1-1|14|TRBD1|few
CAWSGRQGGTEAFF
TGTGCCTGGAGTGGCCGACAGGGAGGGACTGAAGCTTTCTTT
>TRBV21-1|TRBJ2-1|12|NA|few
CASASGRNEQFF
TGTGCCAGCGCTAGCGGGAGGAATGAGCAGTTCTTC
>TRBV7-3|TRBJ2-6|14|NA|few
CASSQLTGANVLTF
TGTGCCAGCAGCCAGTTAACTGGGGCCAACGTCCTGACTTTC
>TRBV28|TRBJ1-2|15|TRBD1|NA
CASSLTPGQGLGYTF
TGTGCCAGCAGTCTAACTCCGGGACAGGGTCTTGGCTACACCTTC
>TRBV28|TRBJ2-7|14|NA|NA
CASIGWGPVYEQYF
TGTGCCAGCATCGGGTGGGGGCCGGTCTACGAGCAGTACTTC
>TRBV21-1|TRBJ2-3|17|NA|NA
CASSKGPREGGTDTQYF
TGTGCCAGCAGCAAGGGTCCCAGGGAGGGTGGCACAGATACGCAGTATTTT
>TRBV28|TRBJ2-2|14|NA|once
CASKVMVRTGELFF
TGTGCCAGCAAAGTTATGGTTCGAACCGGGGAGCTGTTTTTT
>TRBV2|TRBJ1-2|14|NA|many
CASREFGTNYGYTF
TGTGCCAGCCGGGAGTTTGGGACTAACTATGGCTACACCTTC
>TRBV5-8|TRBJ1-5|13|TRBD1|many
CASSQDRVQPQHF
TGTGCCAGCAGCCAGGACAGGGTTCAGCCCCAGCATTTT
>TRBV7-9|TRBJ2-3|16|NA|NA
CASSRASASGTDTQYF
TGTGCCAGCAGCCGGGCCTCGGCTAGCGGCACAGATACGCAGTATTTT
>TRBV24-1|TRBJ1-2|15|TRBD1|many
CATSDTRTGADGYTF
TGTGCCACCAGTGATACCAGGACAGGGGCTGATGGCTACACCTTC
>TRBV28|TRBJ2-1|12|NA|many
CASSSANLEQFF
TGTGCCAGCAGTTCTGCCAACCTTGAGCAGTTCTTC
>TRBV30|TRBJ1-2|11|NA|many
CAWDRVGGYTF
TGTGCCTGGGACCGGGTGGGAGGCTACACCTTC
>TRBV29-1|TRBJ1-4|12|NA|many
CSVPAEGEKLFF
TGCAGCGTTCCAGCAGAAGGGGAAAAACTGTTTTTT
>TRBV5-1|TRBJ2-1|15|NA|NA
CASSLEGGSYKEQFF
TGCGCCAGCAGCTTGGAGGGAGGCTCCTACAAGGAGCAGTTCTTC
>TRBV29-1|TRBJ1-1|12|NA|many
CSVGGSYTEAFF
TGCAGCGTTGGGGGATCGTACACTGAAGCTTTCTTT
>TRBV29-1|TRBJ1-2|11|NA|NA
CSVGQTYGYTF
TGCAGCGTTGGCCAGACCTATGGCTACACCTTC
>TRBV9|TRBJ1-1|15|NA|NA
CASSVAGQGFTEAFF
TGTGCCAGCAGCGTAGCGGGGCAGGGCTTCACTGAAGCTTTCTTT
>TRBV20-1|TRBJ2-7|13|NA|many
CSASLAHSYEQYF
TGCAGTGCTAGCCTCGCGCACTCCTACGAGCAGTACTTC
>TRBV2|TRBJ1-1|11|NA|many
CASREDTEAFF
TGTGCCAGCAGGGAGGACACTGAAGCTTTCTTT
>TRBV7-8|TRBJ1-1|16|NA|few
CASSAQIGIRDTEAFF
TGTGCCAGCAGCGCACAAATCGGGATCCGCGACACTGAAGCTTTCTTT
>TRBV7-2|TRBJ1-2|14|NA|NA
CASSQRTVNYGYTF
TGTGCCAGCAGCCAAAGGACAGTTAACTATGGCTACACCTTC
>TRBV7-2|TRBJ1-4|14|TRBD1|few
CASSRGQANEKLFF
TGTGCCAGCAGCCGGGGACAGGCTAATGAAAAACTGTTTTTT
>TRBV7-2|TRBJ2-1|14|TRBD2|few
CASRTGLAGDEQFF
TGTGCCAGCAGAACCGGACTAGCGGGAGATGAGCAGTTCTTC
>TRBV6-5|TRBJ1-4|15|NA|few
CASSFTDSTNEKLFF
TGTGCCAGCAGTTTCACCGACAGTACTAATGAAAAACTGTTTTTT
>TRBV4-1|TRBJ1-4|15|TRBD1|NA
CASSDRGVANEKLFF
TGCGCCAGCAGTGACAGGGGGGTGGCTAATGAAAAACTGTTTTTT
>TRBV12-3/TRBV12-4|TRBJ1-5|13|TRBD1|many
CASGGTGTQPQHF
TGTGCCAGCGGGGGGACAGGGACTCAGCCCCAGCATTTT
>TRBV2|TRBJ2-5|13|NA|few
CASSEGREETQYF
TGTGCCAGCAGTGAAGGCAGGGAGGAGACCCAGTACTTC
>TRBV5-5|TRBJ2-2|15|NA|few
CASSWGEGFTGELFF
TGTGCCAGCAGCTGGGGAGAGGGTTTCACCGGGGAGCTGTTTTTT
>TRBV4-2|TRBJ1-5|14|NA|NA
CASSHSGSNQPQHF
TGTGCCAGCAGCCATTCGGGTAGCAATCAGCCCCAGCATTTT
>TRBV3-1|TRBJ2-5|13|NA|NA
CASSLGSGETQYF
TGTGCCAGCAGCCTTGGATCAGGGGAGACCCAGTACTTC
>TRBV24-1|TRBJ2-4|18|NA|NA
CTTSDLIFYFGDKNIQYF
TGTACCACCAGTGATTTGATCTTTTATTTTGGGGACAAAAACATTCAGTACTTC
>TRBV27|TRBJ1-5|15|TRBD1|many
CASSPDRGYNQPQHF
TGTGCCAGCAGTCCCGACAGGGGGTACAATCAGCCCCAGCATTTT
>TRBV12-3/TRBV12-4|TRBJ1-5|17|TRBD1|NA
CASSSEGDRANNQPQHF
TGTGCCAGCAGTTCGGAGGGCGACAGGGCAAACAATCAGCCCCAGCATTTT
>TRBV6-4|TRBJ2-2|15|NA|few
CASSRDFANTGELFF
TGTGCCAGCAGCAGGGACTTCGCGAACACCGGGGAGCTGTTTTTT
>TRBV7-7|TRBJ2-1|15|TRBD2|NA
CASSMGLAGNNEQFF
TGTGCTAGCAGCATGGGACTAGCGGGAAACAATGAGCAGTTCTTC
>TRBV2|TRBJ2-2|16|TRBD1|NA
CASSAGQGAYTGELFF
TGTGCCAGCAGTGCTGGGCAGGGGGCGTACACCGGGGAGCTGTTTTTT
>TRBV28|TRBJ2-5|14|NA|NA
CASSLPAKQETQYF
TGTGCCAGCAGTTTACCAGCGAAACAAGAGACCCAGTACTTC
>TRBV28|TRBJ1-5|15|NA|few
CASSLGGISNQPQHF
TGTGCCAGCAGCCTCGGTGGAATTAGCAATCAGCCCCAGCATTTT
>TRBV7-3|TRBJ2-2|15|NA|NA
CASSPTLQGTGELFF
TGTGCCAGCAGTCCTACCCTCCAGGGTACCGGGGAGCTGTTTTTT
>TRBV2|TRBJ2-7|13|TRBD1|few
CASQGQGADEQYF
TGTGCCAGCCAGGGACAGGGGGCAGACGAGCAGTACTTC